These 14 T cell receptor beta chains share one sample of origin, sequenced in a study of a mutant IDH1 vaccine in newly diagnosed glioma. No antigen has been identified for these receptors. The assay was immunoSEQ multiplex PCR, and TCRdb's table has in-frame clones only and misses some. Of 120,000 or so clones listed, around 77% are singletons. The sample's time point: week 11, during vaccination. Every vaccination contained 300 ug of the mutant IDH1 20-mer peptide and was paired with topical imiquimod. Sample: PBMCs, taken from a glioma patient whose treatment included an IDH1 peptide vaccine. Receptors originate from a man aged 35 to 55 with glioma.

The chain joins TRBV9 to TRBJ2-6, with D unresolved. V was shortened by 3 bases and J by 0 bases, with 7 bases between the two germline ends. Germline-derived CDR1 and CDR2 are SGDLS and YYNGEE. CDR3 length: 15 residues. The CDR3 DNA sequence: TGTGCCAGCAGCGGCAACACCTCTGGGGCCAACGTCCTGACTTTC. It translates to CASSGNTSGANVLTF.

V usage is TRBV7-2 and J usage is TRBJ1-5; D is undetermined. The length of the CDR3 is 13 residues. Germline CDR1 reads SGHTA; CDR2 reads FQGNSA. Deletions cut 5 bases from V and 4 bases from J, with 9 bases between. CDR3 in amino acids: CASSPDFNQPQHF. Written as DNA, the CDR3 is TGTGCCAGCAGCCCAGACTTTAATCAGCCCCAGCATTTT.

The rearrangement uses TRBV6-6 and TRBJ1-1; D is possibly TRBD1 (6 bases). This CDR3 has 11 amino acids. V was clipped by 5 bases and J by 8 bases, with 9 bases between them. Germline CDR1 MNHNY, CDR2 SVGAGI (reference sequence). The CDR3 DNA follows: TGTGCCAGCAGTGACAGGACCGAAGCTTTCTTT. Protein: CASSDRTEAFF.

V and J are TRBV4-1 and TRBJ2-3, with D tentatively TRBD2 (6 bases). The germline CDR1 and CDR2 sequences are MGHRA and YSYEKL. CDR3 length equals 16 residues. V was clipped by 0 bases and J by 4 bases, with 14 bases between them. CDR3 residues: CASSQDAGRTADTQYF. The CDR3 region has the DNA TGCGCCAGCAGCCAAGATGCGGGACGGACGGCAGATACGCAGTATTTT.

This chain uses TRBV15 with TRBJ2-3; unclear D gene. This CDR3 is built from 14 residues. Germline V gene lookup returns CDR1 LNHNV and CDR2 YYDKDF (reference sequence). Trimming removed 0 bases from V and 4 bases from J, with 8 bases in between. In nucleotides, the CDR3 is TGTGCCACCAGCAGAGATAGGGCCTCAGATACGCAGTATTTT. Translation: CATSRDRASDTQYF.

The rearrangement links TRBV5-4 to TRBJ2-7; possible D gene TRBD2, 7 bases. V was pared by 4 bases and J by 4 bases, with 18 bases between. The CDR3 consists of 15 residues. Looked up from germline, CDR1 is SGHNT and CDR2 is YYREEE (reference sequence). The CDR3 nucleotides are TGTGCCAGCAGCCCGATGGGGGGGCTCGATTACGAGCAGTACTTC. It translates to CASSPMGGLDYEQYF.

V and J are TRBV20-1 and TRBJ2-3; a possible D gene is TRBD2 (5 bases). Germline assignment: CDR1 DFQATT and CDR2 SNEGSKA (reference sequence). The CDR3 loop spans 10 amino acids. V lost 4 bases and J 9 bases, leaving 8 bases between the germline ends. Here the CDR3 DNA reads TGCAGTGCTAAGACTAACACGCAGTATTTT. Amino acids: CSAKTNTQYF.

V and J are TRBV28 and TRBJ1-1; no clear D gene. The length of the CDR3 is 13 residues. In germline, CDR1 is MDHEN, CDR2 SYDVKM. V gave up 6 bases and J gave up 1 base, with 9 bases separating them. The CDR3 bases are TGTGCCAGCAGGCTGGACGGGAACACTGAAGCTTTCTTT. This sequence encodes CASRLDGNTEAFF.

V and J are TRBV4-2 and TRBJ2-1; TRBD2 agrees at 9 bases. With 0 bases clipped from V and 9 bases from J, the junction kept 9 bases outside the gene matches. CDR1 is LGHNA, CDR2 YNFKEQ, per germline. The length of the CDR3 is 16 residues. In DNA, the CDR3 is TGTGCCAGCAGCCAAGAGGCGGGAGGGGTAGCGTTTGAGCAGTTCTTC. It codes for CASSQEAGGVAFEQFF.

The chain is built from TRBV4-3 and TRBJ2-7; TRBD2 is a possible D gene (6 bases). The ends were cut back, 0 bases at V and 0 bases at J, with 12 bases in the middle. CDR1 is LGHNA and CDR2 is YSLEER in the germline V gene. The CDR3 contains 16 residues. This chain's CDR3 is CASSQEAGPTSYEQYF. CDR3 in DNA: TGCGCCAGCAGCCAAGAGGCGGGGCCTACCTCCTACGAGCAGTACTTC.

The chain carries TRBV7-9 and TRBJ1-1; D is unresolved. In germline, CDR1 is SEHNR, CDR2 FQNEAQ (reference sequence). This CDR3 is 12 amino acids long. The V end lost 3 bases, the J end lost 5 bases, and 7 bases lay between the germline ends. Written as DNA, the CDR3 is TGTGCCAGCAGCTTCGGAACAACTGAAGCTTTCTTT. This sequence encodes CASSFGTTEAFF.

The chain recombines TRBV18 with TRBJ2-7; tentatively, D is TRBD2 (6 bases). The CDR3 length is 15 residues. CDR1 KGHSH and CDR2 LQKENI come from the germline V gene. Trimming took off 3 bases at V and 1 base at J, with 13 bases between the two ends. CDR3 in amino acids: CASSPREATSYEQYF. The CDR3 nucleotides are TGTGCCAGCTCACCGAGGGAGGCCACATCCTACGAGCAGTACTTC.

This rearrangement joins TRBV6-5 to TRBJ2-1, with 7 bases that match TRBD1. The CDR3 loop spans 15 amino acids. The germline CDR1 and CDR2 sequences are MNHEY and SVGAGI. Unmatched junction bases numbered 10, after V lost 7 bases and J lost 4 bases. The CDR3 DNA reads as TGTGCCAGCACTGGTGCTGGGACAGAGTACAATGAGCAGTTCTTC. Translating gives CASTGAGTEYNEQFF.

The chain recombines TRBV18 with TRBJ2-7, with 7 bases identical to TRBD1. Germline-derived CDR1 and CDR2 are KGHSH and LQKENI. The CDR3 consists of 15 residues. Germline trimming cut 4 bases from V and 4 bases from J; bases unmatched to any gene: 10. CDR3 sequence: CASSRQGLVGYEQYF. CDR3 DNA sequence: TGTGCCAGCTCACGACAGGGATTGGTTGGGTACGAGCAGTACTTC.